This T cell receptor beta chain originates from a study of beta chain features in type 1 diabetes. This clone has only a few counts. The antigen is not known. Notes on the study in general: Any role of HLA type in TCRB rearrangement remained unresolved here. Shortening of TCRB CDR3s, moderate but significant, appeared in all four CD4+ subsets of Type 1 diabetes patients.

With 2 bases removed from V and 2 bases from J, the gap between germline ends came to 13 bases. The V gene's germline CDR1 is SSHAT and CDR2 FNYEAQ (reference sequence). The CDR3 is 15 amino acids. The authors reverse transcribed all of the isolated RNA, so sequencing captured expressed TCRB transcripts. The assay was immunoSEQ multiplex PCR, and TCRdb's table has in-frame clones only and misses some. Of about 700,000 clones in the sample, roughly 13% were seen once. CD45RO/CCR7/CD25/CD127/CD95/CD27 staining was used to isolate CD4+ naive, central memory, regulatory and stem cell-like memory cells by sorting.

Material: naive CD4+ T cells from blood. This clonotype originated in a man between 18 and 29 years old with type 1 diabetes. This rearrangement joins TRBV7-7 to TRBJ2-7; perhaps TRBD1 as D (5 bases). CDR3 coding DNA: TGTGCCAGCAGCTTAAGGCAGGGTCGGGCCTACGAGCAGTACTTC. It yields the protein CASSLRQGRAYEQYF. Looking up the rest from reference TRBV7-7 and TRBJ2-7 gives the full variable domain: GAGVSQSPRYKVTKRGQDVTLRCDPISSHATLYWYQQALGQGPEFLTYFNYEAQPDKSGLPSDRFSAERPEGSISTLTIQRTEQRDSAMYRCASSLRQGRAYEQYFGPGTRLTVT.